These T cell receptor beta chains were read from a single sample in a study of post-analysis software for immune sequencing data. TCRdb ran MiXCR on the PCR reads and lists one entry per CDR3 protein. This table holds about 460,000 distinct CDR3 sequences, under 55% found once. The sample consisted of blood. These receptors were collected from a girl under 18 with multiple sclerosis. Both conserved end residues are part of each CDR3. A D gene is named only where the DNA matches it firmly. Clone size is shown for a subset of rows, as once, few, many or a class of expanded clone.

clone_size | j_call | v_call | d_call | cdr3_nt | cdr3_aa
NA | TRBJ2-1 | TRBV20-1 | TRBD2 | TGCAGTGCTAGAGTTATAGGACTAGCGGGGGAGAGGGGTTACAATGAGCAGTTCTTC | CSARVIGLAGERGYNEQFF
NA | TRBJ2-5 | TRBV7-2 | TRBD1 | TGTGCCAGCAGGGTGACAGGGACCTTCCAAGAGACCCAGTACTTC | CASRVTGTFQETQYF
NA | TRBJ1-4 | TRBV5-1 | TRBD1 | TGCGCCAGCAGCCGGGAAGGGACAGGGGTAGCAAAACTGTTTTTT | CASSREGTGVAKLFF
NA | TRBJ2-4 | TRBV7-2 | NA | TGTGCCAGCAGCCGGGATGGGAAAAACATTCAGTACTTC | CASSRDGKNIQYF
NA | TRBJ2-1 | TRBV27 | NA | TGTGCCAGCAGTTTATCTCGGGATACCTACAATGAGCAGTTCTTC | CASSLSRDTYNEQFF
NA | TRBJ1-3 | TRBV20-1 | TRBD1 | TGCAGTGCCACCTCAGGGGGGGCGAGGAACACCATATATTTT | CSATSGGARNTIYF
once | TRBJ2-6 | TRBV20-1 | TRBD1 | TGCAGTGCGCCGGACAGGGTTGGGGCCAACGTCCTGACTTTC | CSAPDRVGANVLTF
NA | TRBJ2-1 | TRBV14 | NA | TGTGCCAGCAGCCAAGGCGTCAGAAAATCGGGCCAAGGGGGCAATGAGCAGTTCTTC | CASSQGVRKSGQGGNEQFF
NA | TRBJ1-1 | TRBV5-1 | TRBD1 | TGCGCCAGCAGCTGGGGGGACAGGGCGAACACTGAAGCTTTCTTT | CASSWGDRANTEAFF
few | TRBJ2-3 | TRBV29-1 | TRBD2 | TGCAGCGTTGTTCTGGGAGGGCTTGCAGATACGCAGTATTTT | CSVVLGGLADTQYF
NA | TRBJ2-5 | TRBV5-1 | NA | TGCGCCAGCAGCTTTGGGGACTCCCAAGAGACCCAGTACTTC | CASSFGDSQETQYF
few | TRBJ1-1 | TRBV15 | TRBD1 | TGTGCCACCAGCAGGGAACCGACAGGGCGCTTGGCTGAAGCTTTCTTT | CATSREPTGRLAEAFF
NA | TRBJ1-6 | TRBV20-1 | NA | TGCAGTGCTCGCGGTGCCTCCCCATATAATTCACCCCTCCACTTT | CSARGASPYNSPLHF
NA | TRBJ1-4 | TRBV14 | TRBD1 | TGTGCCAGCAGCCAAGACGATGGGACAGGGCCTAATGAAAAACTGTTTTTT | CASSQDDGTGPNEKLFF
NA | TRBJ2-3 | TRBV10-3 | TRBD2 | TGTGCCATCAGTCTCGGGACTAGCGGGACTACAGATACGCAGTATTTT | CAISLGTSGTTDTQYF
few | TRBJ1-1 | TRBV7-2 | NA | TGTGCCAGCAGCTTATTCTCTGAAGCTTTCTTT | CASSLFSEAFF
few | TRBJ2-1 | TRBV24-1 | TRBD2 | TGTGCCACCAGTGACCCCGGCACTAGCGGGTTTAACAATGAGCAGTTCTTC | CATSDPGTSGFNNEQFF
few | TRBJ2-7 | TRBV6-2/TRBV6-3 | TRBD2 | TGTGCCAGCAGTTACTCTCCTACTAGCGGGTCCTACGAGCAGTACTTC | CASSYSPTSGSYEQYF
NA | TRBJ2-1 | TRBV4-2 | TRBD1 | TGTGCCAGCAGCAGGCGGACAGGGGAATACAATGAGCAGTTCTTC | CASSRRTGEYNEQFF
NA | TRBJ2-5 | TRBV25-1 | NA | TGTGTCAGCAGTGAATTGGGGCTAGCTGAGGGACAAGAGACCCAGTACTTC | CVSSELGLAEGQETQYF
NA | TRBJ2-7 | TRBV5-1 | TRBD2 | TGCGCCAGCAGTGACGCGAAACTAGCGGAAGCGGGCGAGCAGTACTTC | CASSDAKLAEAGEQYF
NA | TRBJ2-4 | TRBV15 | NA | TGTGCCACCAGCAGAGGGGGTATAGGTTTAGCCAAAAACATTCAGTACTTC | CATSRGGIGLAKNIQYF
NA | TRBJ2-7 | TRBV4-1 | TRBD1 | TGCGCCAGCAGCCTGACGTCCGGGACAGCCTACGAGCAGTACTTC | CASSLTSGTAYEQYF
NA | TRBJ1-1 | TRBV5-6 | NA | TGTGCCAGCAGCTTGGCATTGGCGAACACTGAAGCTTTCTTT | CASSLALANTEAFF